This TCR beta chain was identified during a study of T-cell memory formation after mild COVID-19. Trimming took 2 bases from V and 3 from J, leaving 19 bases between them. Germline V lookup: CDR1 MNHEY, CDR2 SMNVEV (reference sequence). The CDR3 spans 17 residues. Study results and limitations: Pre-infection memory already had some responding clones, implying cross-reactive memory joined.

TCRdb recomputed calls from the 5' RACE reads with MiXCR, one row per CDR3 protein. Of around 47,000 distinct CDR3 sequences detected, 8% to 10% appear once; the ten largest clones hold roughly 12%. This clonotype was picked up a small number of times. No antigen is known for it. The material sequenced was PBMCs or a T cell subset sorted from them (not recorded which). The rearrangement links TRBV27 to TRBJ2-5; D not certain. This receptor was taken from an adult woman who had mild COVID-19 (a few samples of this study predate the infection). Cell type and time point are not known. CDR3 residues: CASSLNPWVVRKETQYF. CDR3 DNA sequence: TGTGCCAGCAGTTTAAACCCCTGGGTAGTCCGGAAAGAGACCCAGTACTTC.